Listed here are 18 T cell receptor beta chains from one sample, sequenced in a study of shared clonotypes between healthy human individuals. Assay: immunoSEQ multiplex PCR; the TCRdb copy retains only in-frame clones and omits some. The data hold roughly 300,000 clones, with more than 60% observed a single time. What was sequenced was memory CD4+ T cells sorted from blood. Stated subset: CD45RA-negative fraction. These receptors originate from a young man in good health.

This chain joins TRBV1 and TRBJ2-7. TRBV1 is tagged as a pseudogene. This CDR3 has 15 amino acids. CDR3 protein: CTSSQEGQLAYEQYF. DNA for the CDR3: TGCACCAGCAGCCAAGAAGGGCAGTTGGCCTACGAGCAGTACTTC.

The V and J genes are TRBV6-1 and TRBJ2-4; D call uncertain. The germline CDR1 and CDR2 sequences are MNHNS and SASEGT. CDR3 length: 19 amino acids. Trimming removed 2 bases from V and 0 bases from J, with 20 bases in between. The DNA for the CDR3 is TGTGCCAGCAGTGAACTGGAGAGCAACAGTCGACTAGCCAAAAACATTCAGTACTTC. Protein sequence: CASSELESNSRLAKNIQYF.

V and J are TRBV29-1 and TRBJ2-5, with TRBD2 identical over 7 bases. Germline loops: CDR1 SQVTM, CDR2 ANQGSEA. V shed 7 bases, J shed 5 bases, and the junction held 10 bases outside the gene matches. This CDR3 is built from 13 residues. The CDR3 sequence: CSAGGGATETQYF. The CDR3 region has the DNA TGCAGCGCCGGGGGAGGGGCGACGGAGACCCAGTACTTC.

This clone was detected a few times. This chain's CDR3 is CSAAGSSYEQYF. Here the CDR3 DNA reads TGCAGCGCTGCCGGGTCCTCCTACGAGCAGTACTTC. The V and J genes are TRBV29-1 and TRBJ2-7, with no clear D. Germline V CDR1 and CDR2: SQVTM, ANQGSEA. Trimming removed 7 bases from V and 0 bases from J, with 10 bases in between. This CDR3 has 12 amino acids.

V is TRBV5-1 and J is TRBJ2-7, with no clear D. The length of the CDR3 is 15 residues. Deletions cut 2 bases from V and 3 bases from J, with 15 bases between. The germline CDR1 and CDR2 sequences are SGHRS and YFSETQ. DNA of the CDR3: TGCGCCAGCAGCTTCTTGGCAGGATCCGACTACGAGCAGTACTTC. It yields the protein CASSFLAGSDYEQYF.

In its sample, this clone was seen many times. For the CDR3, the DNA is TGCGCCAGCAGCTTGATAGGAGTTGGTGAGGAGCTGTTTTTT. Residues: CASSLIGVGEELFF. J is TRBJ2-2 and V is TRBV5-1; no reliable D call. The CDR3 length is 14 residues. The V gene lost 1 base and the J gene lost 10 bases, with 14 bases spanning the gap. CDR1 is SGHRS and CDR2 is YFSETQ in the germline V gene.

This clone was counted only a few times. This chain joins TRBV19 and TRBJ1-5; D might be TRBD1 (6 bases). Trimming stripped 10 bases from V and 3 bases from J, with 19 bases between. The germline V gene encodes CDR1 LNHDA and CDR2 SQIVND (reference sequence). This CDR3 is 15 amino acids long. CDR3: CATKQGPLINQPQHF. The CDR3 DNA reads TGTGCCACCAAACAGGGTCCCCTAATCAATCAGCCCCAGCATTTT.

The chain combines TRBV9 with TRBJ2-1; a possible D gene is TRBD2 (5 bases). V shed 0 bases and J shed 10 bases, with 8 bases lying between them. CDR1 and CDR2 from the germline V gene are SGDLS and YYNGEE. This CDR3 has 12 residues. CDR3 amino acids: CASSVVSGEQFF. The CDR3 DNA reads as TGTGCCAGCAGCGTAGTGTCGGGAGAGCAGTTCTTC.

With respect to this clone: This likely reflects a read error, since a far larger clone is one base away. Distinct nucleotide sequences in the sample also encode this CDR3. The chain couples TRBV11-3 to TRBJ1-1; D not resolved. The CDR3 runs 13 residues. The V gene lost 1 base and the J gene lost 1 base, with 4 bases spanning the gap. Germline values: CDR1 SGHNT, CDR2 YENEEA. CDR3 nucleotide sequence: TGTGCCAGCAGCTTAGGTGGGAACACTGAAGCTTTCTTT. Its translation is CASSLGGNTEAFF.

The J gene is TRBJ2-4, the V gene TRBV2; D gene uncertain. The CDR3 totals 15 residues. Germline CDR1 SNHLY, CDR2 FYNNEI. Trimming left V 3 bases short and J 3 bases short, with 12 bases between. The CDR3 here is CASSDLPSLKNIQYF. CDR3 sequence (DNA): TGTGCCAGCAGTGACCTACCTTCCCTCAAAAACATTCAGTACTTC.

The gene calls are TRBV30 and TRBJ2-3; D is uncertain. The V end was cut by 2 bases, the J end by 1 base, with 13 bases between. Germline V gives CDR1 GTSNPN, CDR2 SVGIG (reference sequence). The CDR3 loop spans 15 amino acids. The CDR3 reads CAWSLPYGGTDTQYF. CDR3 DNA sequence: TGTGCCTGGAGTTTACCATACGGCGGCACAGATACGCAGTATTTT.

DNA of the CDR3: TGTGCCAGCAGCCTATTCCAAGAGACCCAGTACTTC. Protein sequence: CASSLFQETQYF. The V gene is TRBV14, the J gene TRBJ2-5, with unresolved D. V was shortened by 4 bases and J by 1 base, with 4 bases between the two germline ends. CDR1 is SGHDN and CDR2 is FVKESK in the germline V gene. The CDR3 runs to 12 residues.

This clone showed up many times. Here the CDR3 reads CASSLAFGTSGSLNEQFF. Here the CDR3 DNA reads TGTGCCAGCAGCTTAGCGTTTGGTACTAGCGGGAGTTTAAATGAGCAGTTCTTC. The chain joins TRBV7-6 to TRBJ2-1; TRBD2 matches 11 bases. This CDR3 region has 18 residues. Per germline, CDR1 SGHVS and CDR2 FNYEAQ. V was pared by 0 bases and J by 7 bases, with 11 bases of the junction left unmatched.

Here the CDR3 DNA reads TGTGCCAGCAGCTCGGGGTTATTCACCGGGGAGCTGTTTTTT. This gives the protein CASSSGLFTGELFF. The chain has TRBV11-3 and TRBJ2-2; D is possibly TRBD2 (5 bases). The CDR3 consists of 14 residues. Trimming pared 4 bases from V and 4 bases from J, leaving 10 bases between. Germline V lookup: CDR1 SGHNT, CDR2 YENEEA.

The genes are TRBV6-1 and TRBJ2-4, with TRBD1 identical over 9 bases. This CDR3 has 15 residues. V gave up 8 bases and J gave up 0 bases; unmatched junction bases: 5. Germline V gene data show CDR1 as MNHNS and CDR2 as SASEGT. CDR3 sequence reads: CASEDRGLAKNIQYF. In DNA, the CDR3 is TGTGCCAGCGAGGACAGGGGCCTAGCCAAAAACATTCAGTACTTC.

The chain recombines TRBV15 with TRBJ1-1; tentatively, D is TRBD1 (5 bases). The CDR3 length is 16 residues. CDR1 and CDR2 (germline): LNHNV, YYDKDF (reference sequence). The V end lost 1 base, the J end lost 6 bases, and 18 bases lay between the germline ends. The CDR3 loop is CATSRVTAGVGPEAFF. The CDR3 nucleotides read TGTGCCACCAGCAGAGTGACAGCAGGTGTAGGGCCTGAAGCTTTCTTT.

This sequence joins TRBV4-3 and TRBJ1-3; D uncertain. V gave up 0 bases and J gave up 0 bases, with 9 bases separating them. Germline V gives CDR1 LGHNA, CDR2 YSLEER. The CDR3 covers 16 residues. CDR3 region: CASSQEAAPSGNTIYF. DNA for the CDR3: TGCGCCAGCAGCCAAGAAGCCGCTCCCTCTGGAAACACCATATATTTT.

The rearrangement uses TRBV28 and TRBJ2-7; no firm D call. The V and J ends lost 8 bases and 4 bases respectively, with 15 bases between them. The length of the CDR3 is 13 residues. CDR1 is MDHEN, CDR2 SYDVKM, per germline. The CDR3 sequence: CASCGVAYYEQYF. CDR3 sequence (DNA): TGTGCCAGCTGTGGGGTAGCATATTACGAGCAGTACTTC.